These 22 T cell receptor beta chains came from one sample sequenced in a study of blood T cell repertoires in COVID-19. Profiling relied on immunoSEQ multiplex PCR, and the TCRdb table lists in-frame clones only, not all of them. Of 45,000 to 60,000 clones in the sample, 88% were seen once. The sequencing input was peripheral blood. The receptors here all came from a man over 45 with active COVID-19.

The chain uses TRBV15 and TRBJ1-1; TRBD1 aligns across 9 bases. V lost 7 bases to trimming and J lost 0 bases; unmatched junction nucleotides: 9. The CDR3 length is 16 residues. Germline CDR1 is LNHNV and CDR2 is YYDKDF (reference sequence). CDR3 protein: CATIGQGKLMNTEAFF. CDR3 nucleotide sequence: TGTGCCACCATAGGACAGGGGAAGCTCATGAACACTGAAGCTTTCTTT.

The rearrangement links TRBV18 to TRBJ2-5, with 8 bases that match TRBD2. The CDR3 totals 15 residues. Germline loops: CDR1 KGHSH, CDR2 LQKENI. V was clipped by 3 bases and J by 5 bases; unmatched bases: 8. The CDR3 region has the DNA TGTGCCAGCTCACCCCCCGAACGGGGGGGCGAGACCCAGTACTTC. It specifies CASSPPERGGETQYF.

The V and J genes are TRBV10-3 and TRBJ1-4; 10 bases match TRBD1. In germline, CDR1 is ENHRY, CDR2 SYGVKD. Trimming at V came to 0 bases and at J to 6 bases, leaving 1 base not matched to a gene. This CDR3 comprises 15 residues. As DNA, the CDR3 is TGTGCCATCAGTGAGTCCGGGACAGGGGATGAAAAACTGTTTTTT. Protein sequence: CAISESGTGDEKLFF.

The chain is built from TRBV7-3 and TRBJ1-5, with 9 bases matching TRBD1. J lost 4 bases, V lost 5 bases, and 3 bases had no gene match. The CDR3 sequence is 14 residues long. The germline V gene has CDR1 SGHTA and CDR2 FQGTGA. CDR3 amino acids: CASSLTGGNQPQHF. CDR3 bases: TGTGCCAGCAGCCTGACAGGGGGAAATCAGCCCCAGCATTTT.

The V gene is TRBV10-3, the J gene TRBJ1-4; the D is unclear. The V end was cut by 10 bases, the J end by 3 bases, with 12 bases between. In germline, CDR1 is ENHRY, CDR2 SYGVKD. The CDR3 loop spans 13 amino acids. The CDR3, as DNA: TGTGCCACCGCGAGGGATCCTAATGAAAAACTGTTTTTT. Its protein product is CATARDPNEKLFF.

The genes are TRBV7-8 and TRBJ1-6; unclear D gene. The V end lost 1 base, the J end lost 7 bases, and 8 bases lay between the germline ends. The length of the CDR3 is 14 residues. The germline gives CDR1 SGHVS, CDR2 FQNEAQ. The CDR3 here is CASSLGEYNSPLHF. The CDR3 nucleotides read TGTGCCAGCAGCTTAGGGGAGTACAATTCACCCCTCCACTTT.

V is TRBV6-6 and J is TRBJ1-3; a possible D gene is TRBD1 (6 bases). Looked up from germline, CDR1 is MNHNY and CDR2 is SVGAGI (reference sequence). Trimming removed 5 bases from V and 0 bases from J, with 17 bases in between. The CDR3 is 17 amino acids. CDR3 DNA sequence: TGTGCCAGCAGTCTCAGCAGGGGTAGGAGCTCTGGAAACACCATATATTTT. Encoded protein: CASSLSRGRSSGNTIYF.

The chain has TRBV11-2 and TRBJ2-5, with 8 nucleotides matching TRBD2. Losses at the gene ends were 7 bases for V and 5 bases for J; bases not matched to a gene: 9. The CDR3 spans 14 residues. In germline, CDR1 is SGHAT, CDR2 FQNNGV. The CDR3 nucleotides read TGTGCCAGCAACGTCTTTGAGCGGGAGGAGACCCAGTACTTC. The encoded protein is CASNVFEREETQYF.

This clone was picked up one time. The V gene is TRBV3-1 (or the pseudogene TRBV3-2), the J gene TRBJ2-7; D is perhaps TRBD1 (6 bases). Germline CDR1 is LGHDT and CDR2 is YNNKEL (reference sequence). The CDR3 is made up of 14 amino acids. The V end lost 2 bases, the J end lost 6 bases, and 14 bases lay between the germline ends. The DNA of the CDR3 is TGTGCCAGCAGCCAAAGGGGGACCAAGGGCGAGCAGTACTTC. Translated: CASSQRGTKGEQYF.

V usage is TRBV12-3 or TRBV12-4 and J usage is TRBJ2-5; D not certain. This CDR3 is 12 amino acids long. The germline V and J ends were trimmed by 8 bases and 7 bases, with 14 bases remaining between them. The chain's CDR3 is CASGRPPGTQYF. The CDR3 bases are TGTGCCAGCGGCCGACCCCCAGGGACCCAGTACTTC.

The CDR3 sequence is CASSVGGLTDTQYF. For the CDR3, the DNA is TGTGCCAGCAGCGTAGGGGGGCTCACAGATACGCAGTATTTT. The chain links TRBV9 to TRBJ2-3, with a tentative D call TRBD1 (6 bases). The CDR3 runs to 14 residues. Germline lookup yields CDR1 SGDLS and CDR2 YYNGEE. V dropped 0 bases and J dropped 2 bases, with 7 bases sitting between them.

This clone came up a few times. The V and J genes are TRBV7-8 and TRBJ1-6; perhaps TRBD1 as D (6 bases). CDR1 SGHVS and CDR2 FQNEAQ come from the germline V gene. Deletions cut 7 bases from V and 6 bases from J, with 16 bases between. This CDR3 has 15 amino acids. CDR3 residues: CASNVDGGLNSPLHF. The CDR3 nucleotides are TGTGCCAGCAACGTCGACGGGGGGCTTAATTCACCCCTCCACTTT.

The J gene is TRBJ2-7, the V gene TRBV11-3; 7 nucleotides line up with TRBD1. The V gene end was trimmed by 5 bases and the J gene end by 0 bases; junction bases not matched to a gene: 7. Germline V gene lookup returns CDR1 SGHNT and CDR2 YENEEA. The CDR3 runs to 15 residues. CDR3 sequence reads: CASSNRDSSSYEQYF. The CDR3 DNA sequence: TGTGCCAGCAGCAACCGGGACAGCAGCTCCTACGAGCAGTACTTC.

This sequence joins TRBV4-1 and TRBJ1-2; 11 bases line up with TRBD1. V shed 3 bases and J 8 bases; nucleotides not matched to a gene: 11. Germline assignment: CDR1 MGHRA and CDR2 YSYEKL. This CDR3 is built from 16 residues. CDR3 coding DNA: TGCGCCAGCAGCCAGACCCAGGACAGGGGGCCTCGGGGCTACACCTTC. Residues: CASSQTQDRGPRGYTF.

Here the CDR3 reads CASSQSREGGFTEAFF. The CDR3 bases are TGCGCCAGCAGTCAATCTCGTGAGGGCGGTTTCACTGAAGCTTTCTTT. The V call is TRBV23-1, the J call TRBJ1-1, with D unclear. TRBV23-1 qualifies as an ORF whose function is uncertain. V was clipped by 0 bases and J by 4 bases, with 15 bases between them. The CDR3 is made up of 16 amino acids.

CDR3 region: CASRATGLGNQPQHF. The CDR3 DNA follows: TGTGCCAGCAGGGCTACAGGGTTAGGCAATCAGCCCCAGCATTTT. The chain joins TRBV2 to TRBJ1-5, with D tentatively TRBD1 (6 bases). The V gene's germline CDR1 is SNHLY and CDR2 FYNNEI. The CDR3 has 15 amino acids. V was clipped by 6 bases and J by 2 bases, with 14 bases between them.

J is TRBJ1-2 and V is TRBV3-1 (or the pseudogene TRBV3-2), with 7 positions matching TRBD1. The CDR3 sequence is 12 residues long. Germline V CDR1 and CDR2: LGHDT, YNNKEL (reference sequence). Trimming took 4 bases from V and 8 from J; bases not matched to a gene: 4. The chain's CDR3 is CASSPRQGGYTF. CDR3 DNA sequence: TGTGCCAGCAGCCCACGACAGGGCGGCTACACCTTC.

This rearrangement joins TRBV14 to TRBJ2-7; 13 nucleotides line up with TRBD2. This CDR3 region has 17 residues. After removal of 0 bases from V and 3 bases from J, the junction contained 5 bases not matched to a gene. CDR1 SGHDN and CDR2 FVKESK come from the germline V gene. As DNA, the CDR3 is TGTGCCAGCAGCCAAGATCGGACTAGCGGGAGTTGCTACGAGCAGTACGTC. It encodes CASSQDRTSGSCYEQYV.

This clone was detected once. The V call is TRBV9, the J call TRBJ2-1; 10 positions agree with TRBD2. Unmatched junction bases numbered 8, after V lost 7 bases and J lost 7 bases. Germline CDR1 is SGDLS and CDR2 is YYNGEE. The CDR3 sequence is 14 residues long. CDR3 DNA sequence: TGTGCCAGCCAAAGCGGGGGGGCCGGGAATGAGCAGTTCTTC. Translating gives CASQSGGAGNEQFF.

By frequency in the sample, this clone is medium-sized (0.01 to 0.1%). The gene calls are TRBV7-9 and TRBJ1-5; D is perhaps TRBD1 (6 bases). The V and J ends lost 5 bases and 6 bases respectively, with 11 bases between them. CDR3 length: 13 amino acids. Per the germline V gene, CDR1 is SEHNR and CDR2 is FQNEAQ (reference sequence). This CDR3 is CASSQGSRQPQHF. CDR3 coding DNA: TGTGCCAGCAGCCAGGGGAGCCGTCAGCCCCAGCATTTT.

The chain links TRBV3-1 (or the pseudogene TRBV3-2) to TRBJ1-1; D unresolved. The germline CDR1 and CDR2 sequences are LGHDT and YNNKEL (reference sequence). V was trimmed by 1 base and J by 8 bases, leaving 11 bases between them. This CDR3 is 13 amino acids long. CDR3 loop: CASSQAAGSEAFF. The DNA of the CDR3 is TGTGCCAGCAGCCAAGCCGCGGGGTCAGAAGCTTTCTTT.

The chain recombines TRBV7-9 with TRBJ2-3, with TRBD1 matching over 7 bases. Germline loops: CDR1 SEHNR, CDR2 FQNEAQ (reference sequence). The CDR3 totals 15 residues. V was pared by 5 bases and J by 4 bases, with 9 bases of the junction left unmatched. The CDR3 region is CASSQSRGRADTQYF. The CDR3, as DNA: TGTGCCAGCAGCCAGAGTAGGGGGCGCGCAGATACGCAGTATTTT.